This T cell receptor beta chain was recorded in a study of blood T cell repertoires in COVID-19 (TCRdb year 2020). Background on the whole study: Samples covering the acute and convalescent phases of COVID-19 were provided by collaborators in the United States, Italy and Spain. The prospective study material was composed of cDNA or gDNA derived from T cells, B-cell-depleted T cells, or PBMCs. Deeply sampled blood TCRbeta repertoires from subjects exposed to, actively infected with, or recovered from COVID-19 were included in the dataset. The repertoires were made available in a free public database intended to serve as a resource for research on the immune response to SARS-CoV-2. Samples were obtained from the ongoing ImmuneRACE study (first 160 participants) and from 1,254 subjects provided by 6 global collaborators. A de-identified subject ID, COVID-19 status, age in years and sex were almost always included in the sample metadata. Where available, HLA class I and class II types were taken from metadata supplied by the sample provider and were not determined by assay-based typing.

Beyond this particular receptor, the publication reports: The quantity of clinical and demographic metadata differed by source and by participant and was supplied without curation.

Counted from cysteine to phenylalanine, this CDR3 has 16 amino acids. Only the CDR3 DNA is retained, 48 bases long and in frame from the first base. Relative to germline, V is missing 4 bases and J is missing 6 bases, with 9 bases of the junction outside any gene match. CDR1 and CDR2 were assigned from the germline V gene as SGHRS and YFSETQ. The immunoSEQ Assay, a bias-controlled multiplex PCR, was used to amplify TCRbeta CDR3 regions from genomic DNA. Per the original workflow: The number of nucleated cells in each sample was estimated from the amplification of reference gene primers within the assay. To quantify the absolute abundance of each unique TCRbeta CDR3 rearrangement, sequence reads were collapsed and filtered. Productive Simpson clonality was computed per sample as the square root of Simpson's diversity index over productive rearrangements. The table comes from immuneACCESS by way of TCRdb, which keeps in-frame sequences with V and J called. Part of the clones is missing from these tables; in studies checked, under half for an unresolved V gene and the rest for unknown reasons. Clone size and V and J calls were adopted from that table, with D and trimming inferred from the DNA. The sample table shows about 100,000 clones, and 86% are seen once. The ten biggest clones cover over 1.5% of the sample.

Collaborating institutions collected whole blood in K2EDTA tubes following their own protocols. Collaborator samples were shipped for TCRbeta analysis as frozen whole blood, isolated PBMCs, or DNA extracted from either sample type. A remark on this clone: Its cognate antigen has yet to be identified. The sample holds no much larger clone one base away, and base qualities are not on file.

This receptor was obtained from a man of 80 years or more with acute or convalescent COVID-19. This receptor chain uses TRBV5-1 and TRBJ2-7; a stretch of 14 junction bases matches TRBD2. The sample comprised peripheral blood. The encoded CDR3 is CASSPGGLAGGGEQYF. In nucleotides, the sequence is TGCGCCAGCAGCCCTGGCGGACTAGCGGGAGGAGGCGAGCAGTACTTC.